The 3 T cell receptor beta chains below were found in one sample sequenced in a study of shared T cell receptors in the human thymus. Using immunoSEQ multiplex PCR, the repertoire was profiled, and TCRdb retains in-frame clones only, with some absent. The table lists about 660,000 clones, around nine tenths of them singletons. These records were also assigned to another study, of human thymus T cells.

What was sequenced was thymocytes. These receptors came from a boy younger than two with a congenital heart defect.

The rearrangement uses TRBV4-3 and TRBJ2-7; 8 bases fit TRBD2. The germline V gene encodes CDR1 LGHNA and CDR2 YSLEER. This CDR3 is built from 15 residues. V gave up 0 bases and J gave up 5 bases; unmatched junction bases: 6. The CDR3 loop reads CASSQEQREFNEQYF. The CDR3 bases are TGCGCCAGCAGCCAAGAGCAGCGGGAGTTCAACGAGCAGTACTTC.

The chain uses TRBV30 and TRBJ2-7; the D gene is possibly TRBD1 (5 bases). The CDR3 length is 13 residues. Germline CDR1 is GTSNPN and CDR2 is SVGIG (reference sequence). The V gene lost 0 bases and the J gene lost 4 bases, with 10 bases spanning the gap. The CDR3 sequence is CAWSVAPGYEQYF. DNA of the CDR3: TGTGCCTGGAGTGTCGCCCCAGGGTACGAGCAGTACTTC.

This sequence joins TRBV29-1 and TRBJ2-3, with TRBD1 as a possible D gene (6 bases). Between the trimmed V and J ends, which lost 6 bases and 2 bases, there was a span of 24 bases. The CDR3 is 17 amino acids. CDR1 and CDR2 (germline): SQVTM, ANQGSEA. For the CDR3, the DNA is TGCAGCGTCGATCAACCGGGACACCTCCAGAACACAGATACGCAGTATTTT. It is translated as CSVDQPGHLQNTDTQYF.